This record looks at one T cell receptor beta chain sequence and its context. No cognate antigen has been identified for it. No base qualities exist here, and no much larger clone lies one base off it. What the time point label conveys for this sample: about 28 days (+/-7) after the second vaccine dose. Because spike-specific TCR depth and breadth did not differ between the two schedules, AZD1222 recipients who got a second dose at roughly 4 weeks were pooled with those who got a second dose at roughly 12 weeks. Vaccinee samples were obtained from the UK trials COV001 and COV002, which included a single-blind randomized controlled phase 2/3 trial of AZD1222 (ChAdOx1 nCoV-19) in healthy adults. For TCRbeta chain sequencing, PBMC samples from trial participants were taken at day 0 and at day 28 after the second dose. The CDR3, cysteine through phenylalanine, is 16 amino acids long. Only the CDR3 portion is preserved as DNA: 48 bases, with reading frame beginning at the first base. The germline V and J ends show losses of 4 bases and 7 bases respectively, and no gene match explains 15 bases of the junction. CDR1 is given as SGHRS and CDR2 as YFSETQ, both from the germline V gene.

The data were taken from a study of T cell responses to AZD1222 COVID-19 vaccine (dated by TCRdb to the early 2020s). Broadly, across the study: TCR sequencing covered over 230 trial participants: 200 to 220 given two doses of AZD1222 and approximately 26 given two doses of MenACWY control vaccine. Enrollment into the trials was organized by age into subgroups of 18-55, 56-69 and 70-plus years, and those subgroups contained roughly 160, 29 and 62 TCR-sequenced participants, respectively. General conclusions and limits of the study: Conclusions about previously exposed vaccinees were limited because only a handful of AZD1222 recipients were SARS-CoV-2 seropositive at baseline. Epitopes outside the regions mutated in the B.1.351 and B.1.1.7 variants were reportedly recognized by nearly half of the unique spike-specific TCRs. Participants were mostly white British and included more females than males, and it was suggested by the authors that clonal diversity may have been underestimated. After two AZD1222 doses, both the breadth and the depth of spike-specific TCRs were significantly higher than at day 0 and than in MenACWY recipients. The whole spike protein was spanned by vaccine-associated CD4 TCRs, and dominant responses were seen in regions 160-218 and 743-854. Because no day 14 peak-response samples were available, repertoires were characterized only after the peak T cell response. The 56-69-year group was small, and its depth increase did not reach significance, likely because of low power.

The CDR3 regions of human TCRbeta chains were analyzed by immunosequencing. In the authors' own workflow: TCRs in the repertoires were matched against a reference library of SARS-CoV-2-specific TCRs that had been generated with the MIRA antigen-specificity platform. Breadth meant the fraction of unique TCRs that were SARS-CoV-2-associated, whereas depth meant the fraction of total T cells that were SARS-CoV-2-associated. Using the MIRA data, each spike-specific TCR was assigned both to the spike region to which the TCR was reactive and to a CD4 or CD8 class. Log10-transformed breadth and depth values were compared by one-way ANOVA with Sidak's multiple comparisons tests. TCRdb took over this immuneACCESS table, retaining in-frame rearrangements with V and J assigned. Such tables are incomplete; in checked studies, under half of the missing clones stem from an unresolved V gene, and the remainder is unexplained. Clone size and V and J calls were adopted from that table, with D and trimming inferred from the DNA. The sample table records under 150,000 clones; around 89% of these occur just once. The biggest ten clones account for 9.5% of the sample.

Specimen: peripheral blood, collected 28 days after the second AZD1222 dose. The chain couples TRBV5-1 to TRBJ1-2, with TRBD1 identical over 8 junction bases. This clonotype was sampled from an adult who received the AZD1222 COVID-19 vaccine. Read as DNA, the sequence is TGCGCCAGCAGCCTCGGGGAAAAAACAGGGGGTCCTGGCTACACCTTC. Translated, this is CASSLGEKTGGPGYTF.